These 8 T cell receptor beta chains originate from one sample sequenced in a study of blood T cell repertoires in COVID-19. Only in-frame clones appear in the TCRdb table, and some are missing; sequencing was by immunoSEQ multiplex PCR. The sample contains approximately 300,000 clones, around nine tenths of which appear only once. Sequencing input: peripheral blood. These receptors came from a woman aged 25-40 years with COVID-19, enrolled during active disease.

V is TRBV29-1 and J is TRBJ1-1, with D maybe TRBD1 (5 bases). V lost 4 bases and J 1 base, leaving 10 bases between the germline ends. Germline V CDR1 and CDR2: SQVTM, ANQGSEA. The CDR3 extends over 13 amino acids. The CDR3 DNA sequence: TGCAGCGTTGCAGGGCGGGAGAACACTGAAGCTTTCTTT. Translation gives CSVAGRENTEAFF.

This clone has a count of ten or more. J is TRBJ1-5 and V is TRBV5-1, with D hard to call. The CDR3 covers 14 residues. Germline assignment: CDR1 SGHRS and CDR2 YFSETQ. V dropped 0 bases and J dropped 5 bases, with 9 bases sitting between them. As DNA, the CDR3 is TGCGCCAGCAGCTTGGGGGCTGGATATCAGCCCCAGCATTTT. Protein sequence: CASSLGAGYQPQHF.

This chain links TRBV29-1 with TRBJ1-4, with 8 bases aligning to TRBD1. V lost 4 bases to trimming and J lost 3 bases; unmatched junction nucleotides: 4. CDR1 and CDR2 from the germline V gene are SQVTM and ANQGSEA. This CDR3 is built from 14 residues. CDR3: CSVGTGLANEKLFF. CDR3 nucleotides: TGCAGCGTTGGGACAGGGCTGGCTAATGAAAAACTGTTTTTT.

The chain is built from TRBV25-1 and TRBJ2-7; TRBD1 aligns across 9 bases. V lost 4 bases, J lost 4 bases, and 14 bases stayed unmatched. The CDR3 length is 17 residues. Germline assignment: CDR1 MGHDK and CDR2 SYGVNS. CDR3 amino acids: CASSAFHGTGKGYEQYF. DNA for the CDR3: TGTGCCAGCAGTGCCTTCCACGGGACAGGGAAAGGGTACGAGCAGTACTTC.

The V and J genes are TRBV15 and TRBJ2-7, with TRBD1 as a possible D gene (6 bases). V lost 2 bases and J 3 bases, leaving 8 bases between the germline ends. The CDR3 loop spans 13 amino acids. The germline CDR1 and CDR2 sequences are LNHNV and YYDKDF (reference sequence). CDR3 nucleotides: TGTGCCACCAGCAGAATCAGGGGCTACGAGCAGTACGTC. It specifies CATSRIRGYEQYV.

The J gene is TRBJ2-7, the V gene TRBV7-9; 7 positions match TRBD1. In germline, CDR1 is SEHNR, CDR2 FQNEAQ (reference sequence). CDR3 length: 15 amino acids. Trimming at V came to 0 bases and at J to 4 bases, leaving 6 bases not matched to a gene. This chain's CDR3 is CASSLAPGRGYEQYF. The CDR3 DNA follows: TGTGCCAGCAGCTTAGCGCCTGGCAGGGGGTACGAGCAGTACTTC.

This rearrangement joins TRBV29-1 to TRBJ1-4, with D unclear. Germline loops: CDR1 SQVTM, CDR2 ANQGSEA. The V end lost 6 bases, the J end lost 0 bases, and 5 bases lay between the germline ends. There are 12 residues in the CDR3. This chain's CDR3 is CSVQATNEKLFF. CDR3 nucleotides: TGCAGCGTCCAGGCAACTAATGAAAAACTGTTTTTT.

V and J are TRBV2 and TRBJ1-3, with D perhaps TRBD1 (5 bases). Germline V gene sequence: CDR1 SNHLY, CDR2 FYNNEI. V was pared by 6 bases and J by 4 bases, with 13 bases between. The CDR3 extends over 14 amino acids. CDR3 coding DNA: TGTGCCAGCAGACCTCAGGGTCAAGGAAACACCATATATTTT. Residues: CASRPQGQGNTIYF.